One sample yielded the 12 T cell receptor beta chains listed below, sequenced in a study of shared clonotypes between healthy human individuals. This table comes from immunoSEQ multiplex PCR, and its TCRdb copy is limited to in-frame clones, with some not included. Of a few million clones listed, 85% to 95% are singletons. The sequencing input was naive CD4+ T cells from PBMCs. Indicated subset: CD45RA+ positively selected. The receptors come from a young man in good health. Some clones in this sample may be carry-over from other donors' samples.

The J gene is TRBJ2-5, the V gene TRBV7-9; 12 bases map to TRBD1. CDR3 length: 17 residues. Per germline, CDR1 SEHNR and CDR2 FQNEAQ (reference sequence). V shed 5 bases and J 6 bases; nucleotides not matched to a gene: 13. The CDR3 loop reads CASSEQKLGQGAKTQYF. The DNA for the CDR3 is TGTGCCAGCAGCGAACAAAAGCTGGGACAGGGGGCGAAGACCCAGTACTTC. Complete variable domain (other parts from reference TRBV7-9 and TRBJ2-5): DTGVSQNPRHKITKRGQNVTFRCDPISEHNRLYWYRQTLGQGPEFLTYFQNEAQLEKSRLLSDRFSAERPKGSFSTLEIQRTEQGDSAMYLCASSEQKLGQGAKTQYFGPGTRLLVL.

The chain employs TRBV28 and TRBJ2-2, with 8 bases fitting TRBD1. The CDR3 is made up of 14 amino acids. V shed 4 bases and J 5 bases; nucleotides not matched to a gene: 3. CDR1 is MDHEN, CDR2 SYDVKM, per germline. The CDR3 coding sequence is TGTGCCAGCAGTTCAGGACAGGGAACCGGGGAGCTGTTTTTT. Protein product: CASSSGQGTGELFF.

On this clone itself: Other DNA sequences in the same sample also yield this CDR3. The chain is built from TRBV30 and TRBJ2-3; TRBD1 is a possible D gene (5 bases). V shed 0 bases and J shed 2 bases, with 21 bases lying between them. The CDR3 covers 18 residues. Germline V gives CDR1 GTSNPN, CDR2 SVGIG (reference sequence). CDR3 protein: CAWSVIRRTNNDTDTQYF. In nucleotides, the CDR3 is TGTGCCTGGAGTGTCATCCGGCGGACAAATAACGACACAGATACGCAGTATTTT.

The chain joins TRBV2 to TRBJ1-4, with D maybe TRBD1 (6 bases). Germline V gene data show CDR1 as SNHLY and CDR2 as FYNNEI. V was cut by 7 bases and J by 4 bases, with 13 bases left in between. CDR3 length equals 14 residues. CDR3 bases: TGTGCCAGCAAGGGGGGCCGGGGTAATGAAAAACTGTTTTTT. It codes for CASKGGRGNEKLFF.

CDR3 coding DNA: TGTGCCAGCAGTTACCGGGGCGCGGAGACCCAGTACTTC. Translating gives CASSYRGAETQYF. The gene calls are TRBV11-3 and TRBJ2-5, with D perhaps given as TRBD1 or TRBD2 (5 bases each). CDR1 and CDR2 (germline): SGHNT, YENEEA. This CDR3 spans 13 amino acids. Trimming pared 6 bases from V and 5 bases from J, leaving 13 bases between.

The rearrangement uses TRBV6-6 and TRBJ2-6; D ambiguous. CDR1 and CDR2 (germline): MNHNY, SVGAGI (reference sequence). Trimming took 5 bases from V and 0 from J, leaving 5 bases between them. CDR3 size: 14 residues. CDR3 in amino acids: CASSDVSGANVLTF. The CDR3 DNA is TGTGCCAGCAGTGACGTCTCTGGGGCCAACGTCCTGACTTTC.

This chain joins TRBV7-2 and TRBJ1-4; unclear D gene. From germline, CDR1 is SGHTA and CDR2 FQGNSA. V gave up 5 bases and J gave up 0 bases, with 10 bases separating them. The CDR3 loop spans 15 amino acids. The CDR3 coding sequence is TGTGCCAGCAGCCCTTCCTCATCAACTAATGAAAAACTGTTTTTT. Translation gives CASSPSSSTNEKLFF.

CDR3: CATSPGGTGTVNGYTF. The CDR3 DNA reads TGTGCCACCAGTCCTGGGGGGACAGGAACGGTGAATGGCTACACCTTC. This chain uses TRBV15 with TRBJ1-2; 8 bases are a match to TRBD1. Germline V gene sequence: CDR1 LNHNV, CDR2 YYDKDF (reference sequence). CDR3 length: 16 residues. After removal of 6 bases from V and 6 bases from J, the junction contained 15 bases not matched to a gene. Complete variable domain (other parts from reference TRBV15 and TRBJ1-2): DAMVIQNPRYQVTQFGKPVTLSCSQTLNHNVMYWYQQKSSQAPKLLFHYYDKDFNNEADTPDNFQSRRPNTSFCFLDIRSPGLGDTAMYLCATSPGGTGTVNGYTFGSGTRLTVV.

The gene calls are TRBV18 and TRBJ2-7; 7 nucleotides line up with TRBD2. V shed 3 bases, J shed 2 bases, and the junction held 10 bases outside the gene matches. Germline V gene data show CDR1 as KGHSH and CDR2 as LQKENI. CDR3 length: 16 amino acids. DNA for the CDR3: TGTGCCAGCTCACCCCCGGGTAGGACTAGACCCTACGAGCAGTACTTC. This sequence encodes CASSPPGRTRPYEQYF.

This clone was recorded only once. The CDR3: CASSLRREMDTQYF. In DNA, the CDR3 is TGTGCCAGCAGCTTACGGCGGGAGATGGATACGCAGTATTTT. The genes are TRBV7-2 and TRBJ2-3; 7 bases align to TRBD2. This CDR3 spans 14 amino acids. Unmatched junction bases numbered 5, after V lost 2 bases and J lost 6 bases. Germline V gene lookup returns CDR1 SGHTA and CDR2 FQGNSA.

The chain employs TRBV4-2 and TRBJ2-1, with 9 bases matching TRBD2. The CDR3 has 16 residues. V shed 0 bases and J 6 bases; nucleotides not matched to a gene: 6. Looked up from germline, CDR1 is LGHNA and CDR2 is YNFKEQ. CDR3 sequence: CASSQDLTSGSNEQFF. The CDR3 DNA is TGTGCCAGCAGCCAAGATTTGACTAGCGGATCCAATGAGCAGTTCTTC.

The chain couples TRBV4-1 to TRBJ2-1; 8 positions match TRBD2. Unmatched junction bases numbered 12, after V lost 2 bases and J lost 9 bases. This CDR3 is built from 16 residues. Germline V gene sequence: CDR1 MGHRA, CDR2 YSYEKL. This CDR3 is CASSQQIQKTSAEQFF. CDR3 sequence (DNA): TGCGCCAGCAGCCAACAAATTCAAAAGACTAGCGCTGAGCAGTTCTTC.